This T cell receptor (beta chain) was sequenced in a study of OX40 agonist ivuxolimab in advanced cancers. Some clones are missing from TCRdb's copy, which holds only in-frame ones; the method was immunoSEQ multiplex PCR. The table shows around 140,000 clones, with 90% occurring only once. The length of the CDR3 is 16 residues. The V end lost 2 bases, the J end lost 3 bases, and 15 bases lay between the germline ends. The germline CDR1 and CDR2 sequences are SGHTA and FQGTGA. The rearrangement joins TRBV7-3 to TRBJ2-3; weak D call: TRBD2 (6 bases). The TCR sequence derives from an adult with an advanced solid tumor such as melanoma, head and neck, liver or kidney cancer. The sample consisted of CD4+ or CD8+ T cells sorted from blood, taken in a trial of the OX40 agonist ivuxolimab. The CDR3, as DNA: TGTGCCAGCAGCTTATCTTCCACTAGCAGGACAGATACGCAGTATTTT. It is translated as CASSLSSTSRTDTQYF. Full variable domain (missing parts from reference TRBV7-3 and TRBJ2-3): GAGVSQTPSNKVTEKGKYVELRCDPISGHTALYWYRQSLGQGPEFLIYFQGTGAADDSGLPNDRFFAVRPEGSVSTLKIQRTERGDSAVYLCASSLSSTSRTDTQYFGPGTRLTVL.